These 10 T cell receptor beta chains came from one sample sequenced in a study of spatial heterogeneity in lung cancer. MiXCR, run by TCRdb on the 5' RACE reads, gives a single entry per CDR3 protein. The sample has roughly 9,300 distinct CDR3 sequences; around 5.8% are singletons. The time point denotes: sample taken at primary tumor resection. The source material was normal lung tissue next to the tumor, sampled at surgery. The receptors shown here come from a male donor with early-stage non-small cell lung cancer.

This clonotype was seen many times. The CDR3 DNA is TGTGCCAGCAGCTTGGCCCGGACCTACGAGCAGTACTTC. Its protein product is CASSLARTYEQYF. The rearrangement links TRBV5-4 to TRBJ2-7; D uncertain. The germline gives CDR1 SGHNT, CDR2 YYREEE (reference sequence). The CDR3 totals 13 residues. V was pared by 0 bases and J by 2 bases, with 6 bases between.

This clonotype was recorded at least ten times. The chain joins TRBV24-1 to TRBJ2-1, with 9 bases that match TRBD1. CDR3 length: 13 residues. Per germline, CDR1 KGHDR and CDR2 SFDVKD. V lost 7 bases to trimming and J lost 13 bases; unmatched junction nucleotides: 10. The chain's CDR3 is CATRGTGGGKQFF. CDR3 nucleotide sequence: TGTGCCACCAGGGGAACAGGGGGCGGAAAACAGTTCTTC.

The DNA for the CDR3 is TGTGCCATCAGTGAATTGCTGGCGCCTGGGGCCAACGTCCTGACTTTC. Protein sequence: CAISELLAPGANVLTF. The chain is built from TRBV10-3 and TRBJ2-6; D not resolved. The CDR3 is 16 residues long. Trimming removed 3 bases from V and 2 bases from J, with 11 bases in between. Germline CDR1 is ENHRY and CDR2 is SYGVKD.

This clonotype was observed at least ten times. The J gene is TRBJ2-5, the V gene TRBV30; TRBD2 is a possible D gene (5 bases). From germline, CDR1 is GTSNPN and CDR2 SVGIG (reference sequence). The CDR3 totals 12 residues. V lost 2 bases and J lost 5, with 9 bases in between. This CDR3 is CAWSTSGETQYF. For the CDR3, the DNA is TGTGCCTGGAGTACATCGGGGGAGACCCAGTACTTC.

By frequency in the sample, this clonotype is medium-sized. The chain uses TRBV12-3 or TRBV12-4 and TRBJ2-7; 12 positions agree with TRBD1. The CDR3 is 15 residues long. The junction had 8 bases not matched to a gene; V was cut back by 4 bases and J by 7 bases. CDR3: CASSSGTGGSGEQYF. For the CDR3, the DNA is TGTGCCAGCAGTTCCGGGACAGGGGGCTCTGGGGAGCAGTACTTC.

At least ten counts were recorded for this clonotype. The gene calls are TRBV20-1 and TRBJ2-2; D unclear. Per the germline V gene, CDR1 is DFQATT and CDR2 is SNEGSKA (reference sequence). V was shortened by 2 bases and J by 2 bases, with 9 bases between the two germline ends. This CDR3 comprises 14 residues. The CDR3 sequence is CSARYPPNTGELFF. The CDR3 DNA reads as TGCAGTGCTAGATACCCCCCTAACACCGGGGAGCTGTTTTTT.

In its sample, this clonotype was seen many times. The chain employs TRBV28 and TRBJ2-5, with D perhaps matching TRBD1 (5 bases). The CDR3 contains 13 residues. Trimming took off 9 bases at V and 1 base at J, with 12 bases between the two ends. In germline, CDR1 is MDHEN, CDR2 SYDVKM. CDR3: CASHEGVQETQYF. Written as DNA, the CDR3 is TGTGCCAGTCATGAAGGGGTCCAAGAGACCCAGTACTTC. The variable domain in full, completed from reference TRBV28 and TRBJ2-5, reads DVKVTQSSRYLVKRTGEKVFLECVQDMDHENMFWYRQDPGLGLRLIYFSYDVKMKEKGDIPEGYSVSREKKERFSLILESASTNQTSMYLCASHEGVQETQYFGPGTRLLVL.

This clonotype was observed at least ten times. This rearrangement joins TRBV2 to TRBJ1-2; no reliable D call. The CDR3 has 15 residues. CDR1 is SNHLY and CDR2 is FYNNEI in the germline V gene. Trimming shortened V by 3 bases and J by 4 bases, and 15 bases separated the two germline ends. CDR3 DNA sequence: TGTGCCAGCAGTGATAAGGGCGCTTACGGCTATGGCTACACCTTC. It codes for CASSDKGAYGYGYTF.

In this sample, this clonotype turned up many times. The chain links TRBV28 to TRBJ2-5; the D is unclear. This CDR3 contains 12 residues. Trimming removed 1 base at V and 3 bases at J, with 3 bases between. Germline assignment: CDR1 MDHEN and CDR2 SYDVKM. The CDR3 region is CASSLSKETQYF. For the CDR3, the DNA is TGTGCCAGCAGTTTATCTAAAGAGACCCAGTACTTC.

Sample share makes this clonotype medium-sized. The rearrangement links TRBV5-1 to TRBJ2-3, with TRBD2 identical over 13 bases. V lost 0 bases and J lost 14; bases outside the gene matches: 9. The CDR3 runs 15 residues. Germline V gives CDR1 SGHRS, CDR2 YFSETQ. The CDR3 is CASSLDPGLAGYLYF. The CDR3 region has the DNA TGCGCCAGCAGCTTGGACCCGGGACTAGCGGGGTACTTGTATTTT. The full variable domain, with the rest looked up from reference TRBV5-1 and TRBJ2-3, is KAGVTQTPRYLIKTRGQQVTLSCSPISGHRSVSWYQQTPGQGLQFLFEYFSETQRNKGNFPGRFSGRQFSNSRSEMNVSTLELGDSALYLCASSLDPGLAGYLYFGPGTRLTVL.